A selection of T cell receptor beta chains follows, all from one sample in a study of T cell repertoires in cytomegalovirus infection. TCRdb fed the reads into MiXCR, producing one record per CDR3 protein. The table has around 200,000 distinct CDR3 sequences, approximately 18% seen once. Sequencing was performed on CD8+ T cells from PBMCs. The receptors come from a human donor in good health (CMV status not recorded). Some clones in this sample may be carry-over from other donors' samples. The CDR3 runs from the conserved cysteine through the conserved F or W. The order of the fields is V gene, J gene, clone size, D gene, CDR3 DNA, CDR3 protein. D genes are given only for firm matches. Not every row has a clone size; where given, it reads once, few, many or a size class.

v_call: TRBV19; j_call: TRBJ2-1; clone_size: -; d_call: -; cdr3_nt: TGTGCCAGTAGTATATACGCCGGGGGTCTCAATGAGCAGTTCTTC; cdr3_aa: CASSIYAGGLNEQFF
v_call: TRBV7-9; j_call: TRBJ1-1; clone_size: few; d_call: -; cdr3_nt: TGTGCCAGCAGTTCAATGGGACTGCTGAACACTGAAGCTTTCTTT; cdr3_aa: CASSSMGLLNTEAFF
v_call: TRBV7-9; j_call: TRBJ1-2; clone_size: -; d_call: -; cdr3_nt: TGTGCCAGCCTTCGTGGGTCGGGGGAAGACTATGGCTACACCTTC; cdr3_aa: CASLRGSGEDYGYTF
v_call: TRBV28; j_call: TRBJ2-1; clone_size: few; d_call: -; cdr3_nt: TGTGCCAGCAGTTGGACTACTATTGGCGATGAGCAGTTCTTC; cdr3_aa: CASSWTTIGDEQFF
v_call: TRBV29-1; j_call: TRBJ2-1; clone_size: few; d_call: TRBD2; cdr3_nt: TGCAGCGTTGAAAGGGAGGGGATCGGGGACAATGAGCAGTTCTTC; cdr3_aa: CSVEREGIGDNEQFF
v_call: TRBV6-5; j_call: TRBJ2-7; clone_size: many; d_call: TRBD2; cdr3_nt: TGTGCCAGCAGTCTATCGACTAGCGGACTCTCCTACGAGCAGTACTTC; cdr3_aa: CASSLSTSGLSYEQYF
v_call: TRBV7-9; j_call: TRBJ2-7; clone_size: few; d_call: -; cdr3_nt: TGTGCCAGCAGCCTTGCTCTAGACGAGCAGTACTTC; cdr3_aa: CASSLALDEQYF
v_call: TRBV7-9; j_call: TRBJ2-6; clone_size: few; d_call: -; cdr3_nt: TGTGCCAGCAGCTTCTTCCTCTCTCCCAACGTCCTGACTTTC; cdr3_aa: CASSFFLSPNVLTF
v_call: TRBV4-1; j_call: TRBJ2-2; clone_size: -; d_call: TRBD1; cdr3_nt: TGCGCCAGCAGGCCCGGGACAGGGGGTGCCGGGGAGCTGTTTTTT; cdr3_aa: CASRPGTGGAGELFF
v_call: TRBV10-3; j_call: TRBJ2-7; clone_size: -; d_call: TRBD2; cdr3_nt: TGTGCCATCAGTGAGTCCGGGAGGGTGGGAGAGCAGTACTTC; cdr3_aa: CAISESGRVGEQYF
v_call: TRBV20-1; j_call: TRBJ2-7; clone_size: -; d_call: -; cdr3_nt: TGCAGTGCTAGACACAGGGGGGGACAAGGTGCCGAGCAGTACTTC; cdr3_aa: CSARHRGGQGAEQYF
v_call: TRBV6-2/TRBV6-3; j_call: TRBJ1-1; clone_size: few; d_call: -; cdr3_nt: TGTGCCAGCATCTCCGCAGAGAACACTGAAGCTTTCTTT; cdr3_aa: CASISAENTEAFF
v_call: TRBV9; j_call: TRBJ2-4; clone_size: -; d_call: TRBD2; cdr3_nt: TGTGCCAGCAGCCCGGGACTATCCGGGAACATTCAGTACTTC; cdr3_aa: CASSPGLSGNIQYF
v_call: TRBV5-6; j_call: TRBJ1-1; clone_size: -; d_call: -; cdr3_nt: TGTGCCAGCACCCCCTCCAATCGACAGGCTGTTGACACTGAAGCTTTCTTT; cdr3_aa: CASTPSNRQAVDTEAFF
v_call: TRBV7-9; j_call: TRBJ1-4; clone_size: few; d_call: -; cdr3_nt: TGTGCCAGCAGCCCCGGGAGCGAAAAACTGTTTTTT; cdr3_aa: CASSPGSEKLFF
v_call: TRBV6-2/TRBV6-3; j_call: TRBJ1-1; clone_size: -; d_call: -; cdr3_nt: TGTGCCAGCAGTTTGCGTCTGATGAACACTGAAGCTTTCTTT; cdr3_aa: CASSLRLMNTEAFF
v_call: TRBV12-3/TRBV12-4; j_call: TRBJ1-2; clone_size: few; d_call: -; cdr3_nt: TGTGCCAGCAGTCCTCCCGACGGGGGATTCTATGGCTACACCTTC; cdr3_aa: CASSPPDGGFYGYTF
v_call: TRBV7-9; j_call: TRBJ2-6; clone_size: few; d_call: TRBD2; cdr3_nt: TGTGCCAGCAGCTGGATAGCGGGGGCCGTAGGTTCTGGGGCCAACGTCCTGACTTTC; cdr3_aa: CASSWIAGAVGSGANVLTF
v_call: TRBV4-1; j_call: TRBJ1-1; clone_size: -; d_call: -; cdr3_nt: TGCGCCAGCAGCCAAGCCGGGACGGACACTGAAGCTTTCTTT; cdr3_aa: CASSQAGTDTEAFF
v_call: TRBV29-1; j_call: TRBJ2-3; clone_size: -; d_call: TRBD1; cdr3_nt: TGCAGCCTAGAACAGGGGGAAGGGACAGATACGCAGTATTTT; cdr3_aa: CSLEQGEGTDTQYF
v_call: TRBV7-2; j_call: TRBJ2-3; clone_size: -; d_call: TRBD2; cdr3_nt: TGTGCCAGCAGCTTAGTCTGGCGGGGGGGGTCAGATACGCAGTATTTT; cdr3_aa: CASSLVWRGGSDTQYF
v_call: TRBV12-5; j_call: TRBJ1-5; clone_size: -; d_call: -; cdr3_nt: TGTGCTAGTGGCCCCGACAGGAGGGATCAGCCCCAGCATTTT; cdr3_aa: CASGPDRRDQPQHF
v_call: TRBV11-3; j_call: TRBJ2-7; clone_size: few; d_call: -; cdr3_nt: TGTGCCAGCAGCCGGACGGTTTCCTACGAGCAGTACTTC; cdr3_aa: CASSRTVSYEQYF
v_call: TRBV7-2; j_call: TRBJ2-4; clone_size: -; d_call: -; cdr3_nt: TGTGCCAGCAGCTCCCGGCAGAAGTCCGCCAAAAACATTCAGTACTTC; cdr3_aa: CASSSRQKSAKNIQYF
v_call: TRBV30; j_call: TRBJ2-7; clone_size: -; d_call: -; cdr3_nt: TGTGCCTGGGCCCCCAGGACCTACGAGCAGTACTTC; cdr3_aa: CAWAPRTYEQYF
v_call: TRBV2; j_call: TRBJ2-1; clone_size: few; d_call: -; cdr3_nt: TGTGCCAGCAGTGAGCAGTTCTTC; cdr3_aa: CASSEQFF
v_call: TRBV6-2/TRBV6-3; j_call: TRBJ2-1; clone_size: once; d_call: -; cdr3_nt: TGTGCCAGCAGTTTAAATCGGAATGAGCAGTTCTTC; cdr3_aa: CASSLNRNEQFF
v_call: TRBV6-2/TRBV6-3; j_call: TRBJ2-3; clone_size: -; d_call: -; cdr3_nt: TGTGCCAGCAGTTTCGACTCGGATATGACGGTCAACACAGATACGCAGTATTTT; cdr3_aa: CASSFDSDMTVNTDTQYF
v_call: TRBV29-1; j_call: TRBJ2-3; clone_size: -; d_call: -; cdr3_nt: TGCAGCGTTGGGAGGGGTGACACAGATACGCAGTATTTT; cdr3_aa: CSVGRGDTDTQYF
v_call: TRBV29-1; j_call: TRBJ2-3; clone_size: -; d_call: -; cdr3_nt: TGCAGCGTTGAAGATCGTGGCGGGGGCACAGATACGCAGTATTTT; cdr3_aa: CSVEDRGGGTDTQYF
v_call: TRBV28; j_call: TRBJ2-7; clone_size: few; d_call: -; cdr3_nt: TGTGCCAGCAGCTTACAAGCCTACGAGCAGTACTTC; cdr3_aa: CASSLQAYEQYF
v_call: TRBV5-6; j_call: TRBJ2-3; clone_size: -; d_call: -; cdr3_nt: TGTGCCAGCAGCTTGGGGAACAGCCTTTATACGCAGTATTTT; cdr3_aa: CASSLGNSLYTQYF
v_call: TRBV6-6; j_call: TRBJ1-3; clone_size: -; d_call: -; cdr3_nt: TGTGCCAGCAGTTACAACCCTGACAGGCCCTCTGGAAACACCATATATTTT; cdr3_aa: CASSYNPDRPSGNTIYF
v_call: TRBV6-1; j_call: TRBJ2-5; clone_size: few; d_call: TRBD2; cdr3_nt: TGTGCCAGCAACCGGCCCCCCAGCGGGGGGCCTCAAGAGACCCAGTACTTC; cdr3_aa: CASNRPPSGGPQETQYF
v_call: TRBV12-3/TRBV12-4; j_call: TRBJ2-2; clone_size: -; d_call: -; cdr3_nt: TGTGCCAGCAGTCCTGTGGGCACCGGGGAGCTGTTTTTT; cdr3_aa: CASSPVGTGELFF
v_call: TRBV10-3; j_call: TRBJ2-1; clone_size: -; d_call: TRBD2; cdr3_nt: TGTGCCACCGGAGAAGTAGCGGGGGGGTCCTACAATGAGCAGTTCTTC; cdr3_aa: CATGEVAGGSYNEQFF
v_call: TRBV7-9; j_call: TRBJ2-7; clone_size: few; d_call: -; cdr3_nt: TGTGCCAGCACTCGAGTGGGTGGCGGGCAGTACTTC; cdr3_aa: CASTRVGGGQYF
v_call: TRBV7-6; j_call: TRBJ2-7; clone_size: -; d_call: TRBD1; cdr3_nt: TGTGCCAGCAGCTTAGTTGGGACAGGCTCTTCCTACGAGCAGTACTTC; cdr3_aa: CASSLVGTGSSYEQYF
v_call: TRBV7-9; j_call: TRBJ1-1; clone_size: -; d_call: TRBD1; cdr3_nt: TGTGCCAGCAGCCTAAACAGGGGGACGAACACTGAAGCTTTCTTT; cdr3_aa: CASSLNRGTNTEAFF
v_call: TRBV7-9; j_call: TRBJ2-7; clone_size: -; d_call: -; cdr3_nt: TGTGCCAGCAGAGGAGAACAGGACTCTTACGAGCAGTACTTC; cdr3_aa: CASRGEQDSYEQYF
v_call: TRBV15; j_call: TRBJ1-1; clone_size: few; d_call: -; cdr3_nt: TGTGCCACCAGTCTGAGCCGGAACACTGAAGCTTTCTTT; cdr3_aa: CATSLSRNTEAFF
v_call: TRBV7-2; j_call: TRBJ2-7; clone_size: -; d_call: -; cdr3_nt: TGTGCCAGCAGCCCCGGACTGTTTAGCTACGAGCAGTACTTC; cdr3_aa: CASSPGLFSYEQYF
v_call: TRBV6-6; j_call: TRBJ2-1; clone_size: few; d_call: -; cdr3_nt: TGTGCCAGCATCAAATGGGGTGGTCCTGGGGTCTTC; cdr3_aa: CASIKWGGPGVF
v_call: TRBV29-1; j_call: TRBJ2-5; clone_size: -; d_call: -; cdr3_nt: TGCAGCGTCCCCACCTCGCCGGGACGGCCCCAAGAGACCCAGTACTTC; cdr3_aa: CSVPTSPGRPQETQYF
v_call: TRBV27; j_call: TRBJ2-1; clone_size: -; d_call: -; cdr3_nt: TGTGCCAGCAGTCTCGGACGGCGGAGTTACAATGAGCAGTTCTTC; cdr3_aa: CASSLGRRSYNEQFF
v_call: TRBV7-2; j_call: TRBJ1-1; clone_size: many; d_call: TRBD1; cdr3_nt: TGTGCCAGCAGCCAACACCGACCGGGACAGGGGTCGAACACTGAAGCTTTCTTT; cdr3_aa: CASSQHRPGQGSNTEAFF
v_call: TRBV7-2; j_call: TRBJ2-7; clone_size: many; d_call: -; cdr3_nt: TGTGCCAGCACCCCCTCCGGGGAACCAGGGGAATACGAGCAGTACTTC; cdr3_aa: CASTPSGEPGEYEQYF
v_call: TRBV28; j_call: TRBJ1-3; clone_size: -; d_call: -; cdr3_nt: TGTGCCAGCAGTTTATACCGAAGAAACACCATATATTTC; cdr3_aa: CASSLYRRNTIYF
v_call: TRBV9; j_call: TRBJ2-3; clone_size: -; d_call: -; cdr3_nt: TGTGCCAGCAGCGTAGGTGGGACCAACACAGATACGCAGTATTTT; cdr3_aa: CASSVGGTNTDTQYF
v_call: TRBV7-2; j_call: TRBJ2-3; clone_size: few; d_call: TRBD1; cdr3_nt: TGTGCCCACAGACCGGACAGGGGGCGAGGAGATACGCAGTATTTT; cdr3_aa: CAHRPDRGRGDTQYF
v_call: TRBV12-5; j_call: TRBJ2-3; clone_size: -; d_call: -; cdr3_nt: TGTGCTAGTGGTTTCCTCCCCGACAGATCCACAGATACGCAGTATTTT; cdr3_aa: CASGFLPDRSTDTQYF
v_call: TRBV5-6; j_call: TRBJ2-7; clone_size: -; d_call: -; cdr3_nt: TGTGCCAGCAGCTTGGTATTGGGCGGGCAGGGGAGTCCATACGAGCAGTACTTC; cdr3_aa: CASSLVLGGQGSPYEQYF
v_call: TRBV15; j_call: TRBJ1-2; clone_size: -; d_call: -; cdr3_nt: TGTGCCACCAGCAGAGCGGGGATCTCGGACTATGGCTACACCTTC; cdr3_aa: CATSRAGISDYGYTF
v_call: TRBV6-2/TRBV6-3; j_call: TRBJ2-7; clone_size: -; d_call: TRBD1; cdr3_nt: TGTGCCAGCAGTGACCCAGGACAGGGCTACGAGCAGTACTTC; cdr3_aa: CASSDPGQGYEQYF
v_call: TRBV11-2; j_call: TRBJ1-1; clone_size: -; d_call: -; cdr3_nt: TGTGCCAGCAGCTTAGTAAACGACCCGTTGAGCGCCGAAGCTTTCTTT; cdr3_aa: CASSLVNDPLSAEAFF
v_call: TRBV7-3; j_call: TRBJ1-1; clone_size: -; d_call: -; cdr3_nt: TGTGCCAGCAGCTTAATAGGGCAGGAGCTGAACACTGAAGCTTTCTTT; cdr3_aa: CASSLIGQELNTEAFF
v_call: TRBV7-9; j_call: TRBJ2-6; clone_size: few; d_call: -; cdr3_nt: TGTGCCAGCAGCTCGGAGGCCGGGACGGTCTCTGGGGCCAACGTCCTGACTTTC; cdr3_aa: CASSSEAGTVSGANVLTF
v_call: TRBV6-2/TRBV6-3; j_call: TRBJ1-5; clone_size: few; d_call: -; cdr3_nt: TGTGCCAGCAGTTTGAGCGGAGATCAGCCCCAGCATTTT; cdr3_aa: CASSLSGDQPQHF
v_call: TRBV28; j_call: TRBJ2-7; clone_size: few; d_call: -; cdr3_nt: TGTGCCAGCATTCGATCTGGGGGATTCTCCTACGAGCAGTACTTC; cdr3_aa: CASIRSGGFSYEQYF